The 32 T cell receptor beta chains reported below all come from one sample, sequenced in a study of neurological immune-mediated disorders (dated by TCRdb to between 2018 and 2020). Library preparation was by 5' RACE. The instrument was an Illumina HiSeq 2500. TCRdb handled the public reads itself, with Q25 trimming in fastp and clone calling in MiXCR, and kept productive beta chains. Each CDR3 protein appears once, grouped with its most common genes and DNA. The sample profile shows about 45,000 distinct CDR3 sequences; 20% to 25% of them were found once. Clones ranked in the top ten supply almost 4.5% of the sample. The intended sense of this specimen's time point label: technical triplicate 3. The sample was PBMCs. The receptors stem from a man aged 60-69 years with HTLV-1-associated myelopathy (HAM/TSP).

This clonotype appeared many times. The chain is built from TRBV4-2 and TRBJ2-7; 9 positions agree with TRBD2. After removal of 0 bases from V and 7 bases from J, the junction contained 10 bases not matched to a gene. The CDR3 totals 16 residues. Germline V gene lookup returns CDR1 LGHNA and CDR2 YNFKEQ. CDR3 in DNA: TGTGCCAGCAGCCAAGATCCAGCGGGAGGTTTGGGGGAGCAGTACTTC. It codes for CASSQDPAGGLGEQYF.

The sample holds many counts of this clonotype. The V call is TRBV28, the J call TRBJ1-1; D gene ambiguous. CDR3 length equals 11 residues. Germline CDR1 is MDHEN and CDR2 is SYDVKM. The V gene lost 7 bases and the J gene lost 11 bases, with 14 bases spanning the gap. The CDR3 DNA sequence: TGTGCCAGCATAAGCGTCACAGCGGCTTTCTTT. Translated: CASISVTAAFF.

This clonotype was counted at least ten times. The chain combines TRBV24-1 with TRBJ2-5; D is perhaps TRBD2 (6 bases). The CDR3 totals 14 residues. V was shortened by 4 bases and J by 5 bases, with 13 bases between the two germline ends. Germline values: CDR1 KGHDR, CDR2 SFDVKD. The DNA of the CDR3 is TGTGCCACCAGTGACACCGGGGGTCGGGAGACCCAGTACTTC. It specifies CATSDTGGRETQYF.

At least ten counts were recorded for this clonotype. J is TRBJ2-1 and V is TRBV29-1; D remains unclear. The CDR3 is 12 amino acids. V was pared by 4 bases and J by 5 bases, with 9 bases between. Germline V gene data show CDR1 as SQVTM and CDR2 as ANQGSEA. This chain's CDR3 is CSVGRRDNEQFF. Here the CDR3 DNA reads TGCAGCGTTGGACGGCGCGACAATGAGCAGTTCTTC.

The sample holds many counts of this clonotype. This chain links TRBV12-3 or TRBV12-4 with TRBJ2-3; 10 nucleotides line up with TRBD1. The V gene end was trimmed by 2 bases and the J gene end by 3 bases; junction bases not matched to a gene: 5. This CDR3 is 16 amino acids long. As DNA, the CDR3 is TGTGCCAGCAGTTTAAGGGACAGGGGCCCGACAGATACGCAGTATTTT. It is translated as CASSLRDRGPTDTQYF.

The rearrangement joins TRBV15 to TRBJ2-5; D remains ambiguous. With 5 bases removed from V and 0 bases from J, the gap between germline ends came to 16 bases. Germline CDR1 is LNHNV and CDR2 is YYDKDF (reference sequence). The CDR3 is 16 amino acids. The CDR3 DNA is TGTGCCACCAGCCTGCTCGCCCGCGAGTACCAAGAGACCCAGTACTTC. As protein: CATSLLAREYQETQYF.

This clonotype was observed a handful of times. The genes are TRBV11-2 and TRBJ2-5; 14 positions agree with TRBD2. In germline, CDR1 is SGHAT, CDR2 FQNNGV. The V and J ends lost 1 base and 4 bases, in that order; junction bases with no gene match: 8. The CDR3 consists of 18 residues. The CDR3 sequence: CASSLVTRGLAGVETQYF. In nucleotides, the CDR3 is TGTGCCAGCAGCTTAGTTACCCGGGGACTAGCGGGAGTAGAGACCCAGTACTTC.

The chain's CDR3 is CLSSLPGGQETQYF. In nucleotides, the CDR3 is TGTCTCAGCAGCCTGCCGGGAGGCCAAGAGACCCAGTACTTC. V is TRBV3-1 and J is TRBJ2-5; TRBD2 matches 7 bases. The CDR3 loop spans 14 amino acids. Germline CDR1 LGHDT, CDR2 YNNKEL (reference sequence).

At least ten counts were recorded for this clonotype. The V call is TRBV12-3 or TRBV12-4, the J call TRBJ2-5, with a weak D call TRBD2 (6 bases). The germline V and J ends were trimmed by 5 bases and 1 base, with 14 bases remaining between them. The CDR3 contains 15 residues. The CDR3 here is CASSIEAGSQETQYF. The CDR3 region has the DNA TGTGCCAGCAGTATTGAAGCGGGCAGCCAAGAGACCCAGTACTTC.

This clonotype was found many times. This sequence joins TRBV20-1 and TRBJ2-5; 12 positions agree with TRBD1. Germline loops: CDR1 DFQATT, CDR2 SNEGSKA (reference sequence). There are 14 residues in the CDR3. This CDR3 is CSPGQGASQETQYF. The CDR3 DNA follows: TGCAGCCCGGGACAGGGGGCCTCCCAAGAGACCCAGTACTTC.

This clonotype was seen only a few times. The chain recombines TRBV6-1 with TRBJ1-2, with D possibly matching TRBD1 (6 bases). The CDR3 runs 13 residues. V lost 1 base, J lost 8 bases, and 11 bases lay in between. Germline CDR1 MNHNS, CDR2 SASEGT. CDR3 in amino acids: CASSEDWGRGYTF. In nucleotides, the CDR3 is TGTGCCAGCAGTGAAGATTGGGGGCGAGGCTACACCTTC.

Only a few counts were recorded for this clonotype. V and J are TRBV19 and TRBJ2-2; D unresolved. V was trimmed by 3 bases and J by 4 bases, leaving 3 bases between them. Looked up from germline, CDR1 is LNHDA and CDR2 is SQIVND (reference sequence). The CDR3 runs 12 residues. The CDR3 here is CASSISTGELFF. In DNA form, the CDR3 reads TGTGCCAGTAGTATTTCCACCGGGGAGCTGTTTTTT.

Judged by abundance, this clonotype is medium-sized. The chain couples TRBV5-1 to TRBJ2-1; TRBD2 agrees at 11 bases. Losses at the gene ends were 4 bases for V and 2 bases for J; bases not matched to a gene: 2. CDR3 length: 15 amino acids. Germline assignment: CDR1 SGHRS and CDR2 YFSETQ. For the CDR3, the DNA is TGCGCCAGCAGCCCGACTAGCGGGACCTACAATGAGCAGTTCTTC. Amino acid sequence: CASSPTSGTYNEQFF.

This clonotype was found many times. The V gene is TRBV12-3 or TRBV12-4, the J gene TRBJ2-1; possibly TRBD1 for D (5 bases). The CDR3 has 15 amino acids. V was clipped by 6 bases and J by 6 bases, with 18 bases between them. CDR3 nucleotide sequence: TGTGCCAGCAGCACAGACAGAAAGTCGACCAATGAGCAGTTCTTC. The encoded protein is CASSTDRKSTNEQFF.

To note about this clonotype: The junction differs from germline at one of its ends, possibly a read error. The chain uses TRBV10-3 and TRBJ1-2; tentative D call: TRBD1 (6 bases). In germline, CDR1 is ENHRY, CDR2 SYGVKD. CDR3 length: 15 amino acids. The CDR3: CAISDQDRTNNGYTF. DNA of the CDR3: TGTGCCATCAGTGACCAGGACAGAACTAACAATGGCTACACCTTC.

This clonotype turned up a few times. J is TRBJ1-2 and V is TRBV6-2 or TRBV6-3, with 7 positions matching TRBD1. The CDR3 sequence is 12 residues long. In germline, CDR1 is MNHEY, CDR2 SVGEGT. With V trimmed by 5 bases and J by 10 bases, 7 bases remained unmatched. The CDR3 DNA is TGTGCCAGCAGTACCGGGACAGAAGACTACACCTTC. This translates into CASSTGTEDYTF.

At least ten counts were recorded for this clonotype. The gene calls are TRBV6-2 or TRBV6-3 and TRBJ2-7, with 8 bases lining up with TRBD1. The V gene end was trimmed by 2 bases and the J gene end by 12 bases; junction bases not matched to a gene: 6. This CDR3 is built from 12 residues. Germline V gene sequence: CDR1 MNHEY, CDR2 SVGEGT. The CDR3 loop reads CASSYPGQGPYF. In DNA, the CDR3 is TGTGCCAGCAGTTACCCAGGACAGGGTCCGTACTTC.

This clonotype has ten or more counts. V usage is TRBV12-3 or TRBV12-4 and J usage is TRBJ2-5, with unresolved D. The CDR3 loop spans 15 amino acids. V lost 0 bases and J 5 bases, leaving 13 bases between the germline ends. Here the CDR3 reads CASSLAMVGSETQYF. The CDR3 nucleotides read TGTGCCAGCAGTTTAGCGATGGTGGGTAGCGAGACCCAGTACTTC.

The J gene is TRBJ1-4, the V gene TRBV28; 7 nucleotides agree with TRBD1. V was clipped by 4 bases and J by 7 bases; unmatched bases: 9. This CDR3 is built from 15 residues. From germline, CDR1 is MDHEN and CDR2 SYDVKM. The CDR3 DNA reads as TGTGCCAGCAGTTCCAGCGGACAGGACGGTGAAAAACTGTTTTTT. Amino acid sequence: CASSSSGQDGEKLFF.

This clonotype appeared a few times. The J gene is TRBJ2-1, the V gene TRBV5-1, with 7 bases fitting TRBD2. Germline CDR1 reads SGHRS; CDR2 reads YFSETQ. This CDR3 has 13 residues. V lost 8 bases and J lost 9; bases outside the gene matches: 11. The CDR3 sequence: CASRRDWGGEQFF. The CDR3 bases are TGCGCCAGTCGGCGGGACTGGGGGGGTGAGCAGTTCTTC.

Ten or more counts support this clonotype. V is TRBV5-6 and J is TRBJ1-1, with D unclear. Germline V gene data show CDR1 as SGHDT and CDR2 as YYEEEE. Trimming stripped 6 bases from V and 0 bases from J, with 9 bases between. This CDR3 is built from 13 residues. DNA of the CDR3: TGTGCCAGCACTTCCGGGGTGAACACTGAAGCTTTCTTT. Its protein is CASTSGVNTEAFF.

This clonotype was recorded many times. The chain recombines TRBV12-3 or TRBV12-4 with TRBJ1-2; D remains unclear. The CDR3 length is 14 residues. Trimming took off 0 bases at V and 4 bases at J, with 9 bases between the two ends. CDR3 DNA: TGTGCCAGCAGTTTAGCAGGCAACCTCTATGGCTACACCTTC. Translation: CASSLAGNLYGYTF.

As to this clonotype: A junction end diverges from the germline sequence, so it may reflect a read error. The V gene is TRBV29-1, the J gene TRBJ1-1; D is ambiguous. This CDR3 comprises 11 residues. Germline CDR1 and CDR2: SQVTM and ANQGSEA. CDR3 nucleotides: TGCAGCGTTAGCGGGAACAATGAAGCTTTCTTT. Translation gives CSVSGNNEAFF.

To note about this clonotype: The junction departs from germline at one end; a sequencing error may be responsible. The genes are TRBV5-6 and TRBJ1-4; 9 nucleotides align to TRBD1. CDR1 is SGHDT, CDR2 YYEEEE, per germline. CDR3 length: 14 amino acids. The CDR3 reads CASSRTGVNQKLFF. CDR3 DNA: TGTGCCAGCAGCCGGACAGGGGTTAATCAAAAACTGTTTTTC.

This clonotype was detected many times. The J gene is TRBJ2-3, the V gene TRBV28; D uncertain. V lost 7 bases and J lost 4, with 6 bases in between. CDR3 length equals 11 residues. Germline V gene sequence: CDR1 MDHEN, CDR2 SYDVKM. The CDR3 nucleotides read TGTGCCAGCAAATCGGCAGATACGCAGTATTTT. Encoded protein: CASKSADTQYF.

This clonotype has ten or more counts. This chain joins TRBV9 and TRBJ2-7, with TRBD2 matching 9 bases. V was pared by 3 bases and J by 0 bases, with 4 bases of the junction left unmatched. The germline V gene encodes CDR1 SGDLS and CDR2 YYNGEE. This CDR3 is 15 amino acids long. The DNA of the CDR3 is TGTGCCAGCAGCGGAAGCGGGGGGAGCTCCTACGAGCAGTACTTC. Its protein is CASSGSGGSSYEQYF.

This clonotype appeared many times. This sequence joins TRBV10-3 and TRBJ2-7; D gene unclear. V was clipped by 4 bases and J by 1 base, with 11 bases between them. Per germline, CDR1 ENHRY and CDR2 SYGVKD. This CDR3 contains 14 residues. CDR3 residues: CAISGDSLSYEQYF. The DNA of the CDR3 is TGTGCCATCAGTGGAGACTCCCTATCCTACGAGCAGTACTTC.

There are many counts of this clonotype. V gene TRBV20-1 combines with J gene TRBJ2-6; D is unresolved. V was trimmed by 3 bases and J by 0 bases, leaving 6 bases between them. From germline, CDR1 is DFQATT and CDR2 SNEGSKA (reference sequence). CDR3 length: 14 residues. The chain's CDR3 is CSASGRSGANVLTF. The CDR3 bases are TGCAGTGCTAGTGGGCGCTCTGGGGCCAACGTCCTGACTTTC.

About this clonotype itself: At one of its ends the junction is not consistent with the germline gene, which may arise from a read error. V gene TRBV5-1 combines with J gene TRBJ1-1; a weak D match, TRBD1 (5 bases). CDR1 is SGHRS, CDR2 YFSETQ, per germline. The CDR3 totals 13 residues. CDR3 DNA: TGCGCCACCAGCTTGGCCGGTGCAGGGTCGCTTTTCTTT. Translating it yields CATSLAGAGSLFF. Filled out from reference TRBV5-1 and TRBJ1-1, the complete variable domain reads KAGVTQTPRYLIKTRGQQVTLSCSPISGHRSVSWYQQTPGQGLQFLFEYFSETQRNKGNFPGRFSGRQFSNSRSEMNVSTLELGDSALYLCATSLAGAGSLFFGQGTRLTVV.

In its sample, this clonotype ranks as medium-sized (0.01 to 0.1%). The chain is built from TRBV5-1 and TRBJ2-2; possibly TRBD2 for D (7 bases). V lost 9 bases and J 1 base, leaving 16 bases between the germline ends. This CDR3 region has 15 residues. The germline gives CDR1 SGHRS, CDR2 YFSETQ. The CDR3 DNA reads as TGCGCCACTACTACGGGGGGCATGAACACCGGGGAGCTGTTTTTT. Translating gives CATTTGGMNTGELFF.

This chain connects TRBV7-9 to TRBJ1-1; tentatively, D is TRBD1 (6 bases). CDR1 is SEHNR and CDR2 is FQNEAQ in the germline V gene (reference sequence). The CDR3 has 15 amino acids. Trimming left V 5 bases short and J 5 bases short, with 18 bases between. Here the CDR3 reads CASSSPGQGRTEAFF. The CDR3 bases are TGTGCCAGCAGCAGCCCCGGTCAGGGGCGAACTGAAGCTTTCTTT.

This clonotype has just one count. V gene TRBV20-1 combines with J gene TRBJ1-4; D may be TRBD1 (6 bases). The V end lost 5 bases, the J end lost 1 base, and 11 bases lay between the germline ends. Germline V gives CDR1 DFQATT, CDR2 SNEGSKA (reference sequence). This CDR3 comprises 14 residues. CDR3 residues: CSAGQWVTNEKLFF. CDR3 bases: TGCAGTGCTGGACAGTGGGTAACTAATGAAAAACTGTTTTTT.